Listed here are 21 T cell receptor beta chains from one sample, sequenced in a study of cytomegalovirus exposure and HLA in healthy donors. A multiplex PCR was run with 60 Vbeta primers and 13 Jbeta primers. Sequenced by immunoSEQ multiplex PCR; TCRdb stores in-frame clones only, minus some. The sample lists about 170,000 clones; less than 85% were seen once. What was sequenced was PBMCs. These receptors all stem from a male donor in good health and CMV-seronegative.

The J gene is TRBJ1-2, the V gene TRBV11-2; TRBD1 aligns across 7 bases. The CDR3 consists of 13 residues. Trimming took 5 bases from V and 6 from J; bases not matched to a gene: 6. CDR1 is SGHAT and CDR2 is FQNNGV in the germline V gene. The CDR3 sequence is CASSRQGFDGYTF. The DNA of the CDR3 is TGTGCCAGCAGCCGACAGGGCTTTGATGGCTACACCTTC.

The table lists this clone with a count of one. Different DNA sequences within this sample yield the same CDR3. The chain recombines TRBV5-1 with TRBJ2-1; TRBD1 matches 7 bases. Germline CDR1 reads SGHRS; CDR2 reads YFSETQ. CDR3 length: 14 amino acids. Germline trimming cut 0 bases from V and 4 bases from J; bases unmatched to any gene: 1. DNA for the CDR3: TGCGCCAGCAGCTTGGGGACAGGATACAATGAGCAGTTCTTC. Translating gives CASSLGTGYNEQFF.

Remarks on this clone: One junction end does not reproduce the germline sequence, and a read error may be involved. The J gene is TRBJ2-5, the V gene TRBV7-9; D is perhaps TRBD2 (5 bases). The CDR3 consists of 16 residues. The germline gives CDR1 SEHNR, CDR2 FQNEAQ (reference sequence). CDR3 loop: CSSSPGSGRHGKTQYF. CDR3 DNA sequence: TGTTCCAGCAGCCCTGGGAGTGGTCGACACGGGAAGACCCAGTACTTC.

This chain links TRBV10-3 with TRBJ2-1; a weak D match, TRBD2 (6 bases). Trimming left V 5 bases short and J 5 bases short, with 10 bases between. Germline loops: CDR1 ENHRY, CDR2 SYGVKD. This CDR3 has 13 residues. CDR3 nucleotide sequence: TGTGCCATCAGTTTAGCGGAGAACAATGAGCAGTTCTTC. Protein product: CAISLAENNEQFF.

The V and J genes are TRBV2 and TRBJ1-5, with 11 bases that match TRBD1. Trimming removed 6 bases from V and 6 bases from J; junction bases left unmatched: 19. Germline V lookup: CDR1 SNHLY, CDR2 FYNNEI. This CDR3 has 19 residues. CDR3 nucleotides: TGTGCCAGCAGAGCCGGCCGCAACACAGCGGACAGGGGGCTTCAGCCCCAGCATTTT. It is translated as CASRAGRNTADRGLQPQHF. Variable domain in full (rest from reference TRBV2 and TRBJ1-5): EPEVTQTPSHQVTQMGQEVILRCVPISNHLYFYWYRQILGQKVEFLVSFYNNEISEKSEIFDDQFSVERPDGSNFTLKIRSTKLEDSAMYFCASRAGRNTADRGLQPQHFGDGTRLSIL.

The chain links TRBV18 to TRBJ2-7; maybe TRBD2 (6 bases). Germline V gene data show CDR1 as KGHSH and CDR2 as LQKENI. CDR3 size: 15 residues. The V end was cut by 5 bases, the J end by 1 base, with 15 bases between. The CDR3 sequence: CASSIEGLASYEQYF. CDR3 bases: TGTGCCAGCTCAATTGAGGGACTGGCTTCCTACGAGCAGTACTTC.

J is TRBJ1-2 and V is TRBV6-1, with D tentatively TRBD1 (5 bases). Germline CDR1 is MNHNS and CDR2 is SASEGT. V lost 2 bases, J lost 4 bases, and 14 bases lay in between. The CDR3 has 15 residues. The CDR3 region has the DNA TGTGCCAGCAGTGAACAGGGAAGAAGGGGCTATGGCTACACCTTC. Translated, it gives CASSEQGRRGYGYTF.

The chain is built from TRBV7-8 and TRBJ1-2; no definite D call. The germline gives CDR1 SGHVS, CDR2 FQNEAQ. The CDR3 is made up of 14 amino acids. V was trimmed by 1 base and J by 1 base, leaving 7 bases between them. CDR3 residues: CASSLVGSNYGYTF. DNA for the CDR3: TGTGCCAGCAGCTTAGTTGGCAGTAACTATGGCTACACCTTC.

The rearrangement links TRBV4-3 to TRBJ2-5; D unresolved. CDR1 and CDR2 (germline): LGHNA, YSLEER. This CDR3 has 14 residues. Trimming removed 0 bases from V and 7 bases from J, with 12 bases in between. The CDR3 DNA is TGCGCCAGCAGCCAAGATGTAGCCATTGGGACCCAGTACTTC. Encoded protein: CASSQDVAIGTQYF.

V and J are TRBV5-1 and TRBJ2-1, with D perhaps matching TRBD1 (5 bases). CDR1 is SGHRS, CDR2 YFSETQ, per germline. The ends were cut back, 0 bases at V and 4 bases at J, with 11 bases in the middle. The CDR3 consists of 15 residues. Written as DNA, the CDR3 is TGCGCCAGCAGCTTGGCCAGGGCCCTATACAATGAGCAGTTCTTC. It is translated as CASSLARALYNEQFF.

The chain carries TRBV14 and TRBJ2-7; D is possibly TRBD2 (7 bases). CDR3 length: 15 residues. V lost 0 bases, J lost 3 bases, and 12 bases lay in between. CDR1 SGHDN and CDR2 FVKESK come from the germline V gene. The CDR3 nucleotides are TGTGCCAGCAGCCAAGACGCGGGGGCAATCTACGAGCAGTACTTC. As protein: CASSQDAGAIYEQYF.

The chain recombines TRBV6-5 with TRBJ1-4; 7 nucleotides align to TRBD1. The CDR3 extends over 14 amino acids. From germline, CDR1 is MNHEY and CDR2 SVGAGI. The V and J ends lost 4 bases and 8 bases, in that order; junction bases with no gene match: 7. The CDR3 loop reads CASSFRQGGEKLFF. Written as DNA, the CDR3 is TGTGCCAGCAGTTTCCGACAGGGTGGGGAAAAACTGTTTTTT.

J is TRBJ1-2 and V is TRBV5-6, with D perhaps TRBD1 (6 bases). Trimming shortened V by 0 bases and J by 4 bases, and 13 bases separated the two germline ends. The V gene's germline CDR1 is SGHDT and CDR2 YYEEEE. The CDR3 has 15 amino acids. The CDR3 DNA reads TGTGCCAGCAGCTTGGTAACAGGGCGGCTCTATGGCTACACCTTC. This sequence encodes CASSLVTGRLYGYTF.

The rearrangement uses TRBV7-2 and TRBJ1-5; the D gene is possibly TRBD1 (6 bases). CDR1 is SGHTA and CDR2 is FQGNSA in the germline V gene. V lost 5 bases and J lost 6, with 14 bases in between. This CDR3 is 14 amino acids long. In nucleotides, the CDR3 is TGTGCCAGCAGCGGCAGGGGTGGAGCTCAGCCCCAGCATTTT. Its translation is CASSGRGGAQPQHF.

The CDR3 loop is CASSFLGEGESYEQYF. CDR3 sequence (DNA): TGTGCCAGCAGTTTTCTCGGTGAGGGAGAGAGCTACGAGCAGTACTTC. The V gene is TRBV6-6, the J gene TRBJ2-5; D perhaps matches TRBD2 (5 bases). Near its end, the DNA agrees better with TRBJ2-7, so the J call may be wrong. Germline V gene sequence: CDR1 MNHNY, CDR2 SVGAGI (reference sequence). There are 16 residues in the CDR3.

V usage is TRBV11-2 and J usage is TRBJ2-7; TRBD1 agrees at 12 bases. V lost 5 bases and J lost 7; bases outside the gene matches: 9. Germline CDR1 reads SGHAT; CDR2 reads FQNNGV. The CDR3 spans 15 residues. CDR3 sequence: CASSPRDRGLGEQYF. The DNA for the CDR3 is TGTGCCAGCAGCCCTCGGGACAGGGGGCTGGGTGAGCAGTACTTC.

The chain uses TRBV29-1 and TRBJ2-1; TRBD2 aligns across 7 bases. CDR3 length: 14 residues. V dropped 4 bases and J dropped 5; count of bases not matched to a gene: 8. Germline V gene sequence: CDR1 SQVTM, CDR2 ANQGSEA. CDR3 nucleotides: TGCAGCGTTGGGAGGGGAGGGCCACACAATGAGCAGTTCTTC. Amino acid sequence: CSVGRGGPHNEQFF.

This clone was seen more than once but under ten times. V is TRBV10-3 and J is TRBJ2-1, with TRBD1 identical over 9 bases. The CDR3 loop spans 17 amino acids. The trim removed 7 bases at V and 9 bases at J, leaving 19 bases unmatched. Germline CDR1 reads ENHRY; CDR2 reads SYGVKD. CDR3 sequence (DNA): TGTGCCATCACTGGGGGGCCCGGGACAGGGCTTGTCGGTGAGCAGTTCTTC. Protein: CAITGGPGTGLVGEQFF.

CDR3 region: CASSSSDTNQPQHF. The CDR3 DNA sequence: TGCGCCAGCAGCTCGTCGGACACAAATCAGCCCCAGCATTTT. The chain employs TRBV4-1 and TRBJ1-5; D possibly corresponds to TRBD1 (5 bases). Germline V gene sequence: CDR1 MGHRA, CDR2 YSYEKL. CDR3 length equals 14 residues. Trimming removed 5 bases at V and 4 bases at J, with 12 bases between.

V and J are TRBV14 and TRBJ1-6; D is ambiguous. V gave up 0 bases and J gave up 9 bases, with 6 bases separating them. Germline assignment: CDR1 SGHDN and CDR2 FVKESK. The CDR3 is 13 residues long. In DNA, the CDR3 is TGTGCCAGCAGCCAAGATTACGGTTCACCCCTCCACTTT. It translates to CASSQDYGSPLHF.

This clone was counted only a few times. The chain has TRBV28 and TRBJ2-3; 10 nucleotides line up with TRBD2. Germline V CDR1 and CDR2: MDHEN, SYDVKM. V was clipped by 7 bases and J by 8 bases; unmatched bases: 12. CDR3 size: 15 residues. The CDR3 nucleotides are TGTGCCAGCACTAGAGGGACTAGCGTAGTCGGTACGCAGTATTTT. Translating it yields CASTRGTSVVGTQYF.